This T cell receptor beta chain emerged from a study of blood T cell repertoires in COVID-19. On the study more broadly: The origin of the acute and convalescent COVID-19 samples was the United States, Italy and Spain. T cells, B-cell-depleted T cells, or PBMCs provided the cDNA or gDNA that served as material.

How the authors handled the data: It was from reference gene primer amplification that nucleated cell counts were estimated. Method: immunoSEQ multiplex PCR; TCRdb's copy keeps in-frame clones and lacks some. The V and J calls and clone size come from that table; D and trimming were worked out from the DNA. This sample has 380,000 or so clones, with 80% to 90% found just once. The CDR3 runs 15 residues. The germline V gene has CDR1 SGDLS and CDR2 YYNGEE. V lost 0 bases to trimming and J lost 7 bases, with 14 bases between them. The material sequenced was peripheral blood. This TCR came from a man between 40 and 49 years old with acute or convalescent COVID-19. The chain employs TRBV9 and TRBJ1-3, with a tentative D call TRBD1 (6 bases). DNA of the CDR3: TGTGCCAGCAGCGTAGACCAGGGGCTGGCGAACACCATATATTTT. Protein product: CASSVDQGLANTIYF.